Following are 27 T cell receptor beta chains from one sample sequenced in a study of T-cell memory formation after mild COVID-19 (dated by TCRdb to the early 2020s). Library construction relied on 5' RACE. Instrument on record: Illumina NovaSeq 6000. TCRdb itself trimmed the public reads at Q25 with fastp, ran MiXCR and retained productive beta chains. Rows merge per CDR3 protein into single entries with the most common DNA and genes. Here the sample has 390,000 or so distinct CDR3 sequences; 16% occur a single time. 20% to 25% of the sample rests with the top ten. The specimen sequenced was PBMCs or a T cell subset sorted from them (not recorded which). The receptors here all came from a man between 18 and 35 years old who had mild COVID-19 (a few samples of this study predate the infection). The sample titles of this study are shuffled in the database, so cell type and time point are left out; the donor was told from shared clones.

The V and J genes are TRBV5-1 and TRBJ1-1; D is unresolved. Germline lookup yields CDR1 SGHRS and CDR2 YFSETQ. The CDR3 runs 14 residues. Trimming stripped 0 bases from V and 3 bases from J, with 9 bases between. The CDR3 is CASSLGAQDTEAFF. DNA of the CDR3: TGCGCCAGCAGCTTGGGGGCTCAGGACACTGAAGCTTTCTTT. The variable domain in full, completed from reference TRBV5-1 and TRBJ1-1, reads KAGVTQTPRYLIKTRGQQVTLSCSPISGHRSVSWYQQTPGQGLQFLFEYFSETQRNKGNFPGRFSGRQFSNSRSEMNVSTLELGDSALYLCASSLGAQDTEAFFGQGTRLTVV.

The CDR3, as DNA: TGTGCCCGCAACCCCCCCGGGGGCCATTACGAGCAGTACGTC. Translation gives CARNPPGGHYEQYV. V gene TRBV21-1 combines with J gene TRBJ2-7; TRBD1, the table's D call, was not compared with the DNA. TRBV21-1 represents a pseudogene. The CDR3 loop spans 14 amino acids.

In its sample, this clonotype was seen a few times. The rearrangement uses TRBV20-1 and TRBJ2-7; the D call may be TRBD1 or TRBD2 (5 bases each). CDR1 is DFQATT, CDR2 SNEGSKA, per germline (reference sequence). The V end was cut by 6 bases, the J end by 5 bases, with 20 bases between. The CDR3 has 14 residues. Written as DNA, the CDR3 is TGCAGTGCCCAGCGAGGTGGGGGAGTAGACGAGCAGTACTTC. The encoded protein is CSAQRGGGVDEQYF.

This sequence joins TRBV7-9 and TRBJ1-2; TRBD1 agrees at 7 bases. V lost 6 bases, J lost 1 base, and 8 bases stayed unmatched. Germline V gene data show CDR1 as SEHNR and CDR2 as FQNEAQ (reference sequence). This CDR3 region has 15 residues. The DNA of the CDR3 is TGTGCCAGCAGGTCGGGACAGTCGAATAACTATGGCTACACCTTC. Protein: CASRSGQSNNYGYTF.

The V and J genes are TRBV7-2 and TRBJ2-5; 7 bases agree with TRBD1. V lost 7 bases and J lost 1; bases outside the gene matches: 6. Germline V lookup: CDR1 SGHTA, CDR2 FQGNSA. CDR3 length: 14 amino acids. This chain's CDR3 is CASNFQGVQETQYF. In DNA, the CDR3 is TGTGCCAGCAATTTCCAGGGGGTCCAAGAGACCCAGTACTTC.

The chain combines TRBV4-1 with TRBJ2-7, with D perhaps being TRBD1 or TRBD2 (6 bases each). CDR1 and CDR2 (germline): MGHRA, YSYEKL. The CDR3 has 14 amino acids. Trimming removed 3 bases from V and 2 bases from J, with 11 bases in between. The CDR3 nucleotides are TGCGCCAGCAGCCACGAGGAGGGGGCCTACGAGCAGTACTTC. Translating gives CASSHEEGAYEQYF.

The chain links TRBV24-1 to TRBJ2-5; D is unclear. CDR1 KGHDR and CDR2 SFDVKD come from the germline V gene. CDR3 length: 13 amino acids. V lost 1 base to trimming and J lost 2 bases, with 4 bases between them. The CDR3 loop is CATSDLAQETQYF. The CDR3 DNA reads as TGTGCCACCAGTGATTTAGCGCAAGAGACCCAGTACTTC.

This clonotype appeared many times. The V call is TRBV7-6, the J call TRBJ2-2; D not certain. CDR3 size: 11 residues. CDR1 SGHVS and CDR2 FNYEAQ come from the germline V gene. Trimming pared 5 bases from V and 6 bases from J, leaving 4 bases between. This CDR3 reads CASSESGELFF. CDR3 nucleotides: TGTGCCAGCAGCGAATCCGGGGAGCTGTTTTTT.

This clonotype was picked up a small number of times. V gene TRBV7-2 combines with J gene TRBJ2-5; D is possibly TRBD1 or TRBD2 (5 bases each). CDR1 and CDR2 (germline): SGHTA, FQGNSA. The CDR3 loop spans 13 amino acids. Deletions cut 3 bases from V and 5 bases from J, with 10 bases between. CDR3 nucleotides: TGTGCCAGCAGCTTTGTCGGGACCGAGACCCAGTACTTC. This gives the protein CASSFVGTETQYF.

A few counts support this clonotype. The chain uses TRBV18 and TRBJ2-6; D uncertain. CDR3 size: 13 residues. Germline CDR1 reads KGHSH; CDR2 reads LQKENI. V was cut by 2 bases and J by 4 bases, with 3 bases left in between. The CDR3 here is CASSPDGANVLTF. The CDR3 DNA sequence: TGTGCCAGCTCACCAGACGGGGCCAACGTCCTGACTTTC.

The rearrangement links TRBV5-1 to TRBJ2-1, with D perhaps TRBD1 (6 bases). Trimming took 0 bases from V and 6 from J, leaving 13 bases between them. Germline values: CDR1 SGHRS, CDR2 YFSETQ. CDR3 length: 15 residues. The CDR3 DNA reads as TGCGCCAGCAGCTTGGTTTTAACAGGGTCCAATGAGCAGTTCTTC. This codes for CASSLVLTGSNEQFF.

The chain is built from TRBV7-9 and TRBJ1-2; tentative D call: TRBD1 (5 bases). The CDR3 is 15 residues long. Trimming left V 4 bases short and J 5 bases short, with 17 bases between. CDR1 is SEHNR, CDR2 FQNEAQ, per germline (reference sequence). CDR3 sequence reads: CASSSHVRDRYGYTF. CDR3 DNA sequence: TGTGCCAGCAGCTCCCATGTCAGGGATCGTTATGGCTACACCTTC.

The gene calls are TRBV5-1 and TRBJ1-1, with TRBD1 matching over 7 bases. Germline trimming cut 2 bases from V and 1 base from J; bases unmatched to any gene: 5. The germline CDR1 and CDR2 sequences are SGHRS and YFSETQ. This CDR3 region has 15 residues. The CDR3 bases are TGCGCCAGCAGCTTAATGACAGGGCCGAACACTGAAGCTTTCTTT. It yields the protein CASSLMTGPNTEAFF.

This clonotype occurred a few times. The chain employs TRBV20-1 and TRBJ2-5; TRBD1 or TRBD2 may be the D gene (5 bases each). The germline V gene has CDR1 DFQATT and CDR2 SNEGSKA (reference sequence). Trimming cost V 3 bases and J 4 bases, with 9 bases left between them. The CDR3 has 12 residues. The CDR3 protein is CSASLGVETQYF. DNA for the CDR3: TGCAGTGCTAGTTTGGGGGTAGAGACCCAGTACTTC.

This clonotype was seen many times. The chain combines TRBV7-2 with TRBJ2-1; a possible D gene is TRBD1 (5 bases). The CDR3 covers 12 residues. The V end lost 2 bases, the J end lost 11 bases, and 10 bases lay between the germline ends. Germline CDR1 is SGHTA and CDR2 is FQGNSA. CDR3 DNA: TGTGCCAGCAGCTTATCCAGGGTGAAGCAGTTCTTC. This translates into CASSLSRVKQFF.

Written as DNA, the CDR3 is TGTGCCAGCTCACCGGACAGGGACGTTGGCTACACCTTC. Protein: CASSPDRDVGYTF. This sequence joins TRBV18 and TRBJ1-2, with 8 positions matching TRBD1. The germline gives CDR1 KGHSH, CDR2 LQKENI. Germline trimming cut 3 bases from V and 7 bases from J; bases unmatched to any gene: 4. This CDR3 contains 13 residues.

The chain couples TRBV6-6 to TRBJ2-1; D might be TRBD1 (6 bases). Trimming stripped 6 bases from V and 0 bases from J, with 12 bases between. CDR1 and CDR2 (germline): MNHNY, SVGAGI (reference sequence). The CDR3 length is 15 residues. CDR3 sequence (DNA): TGTGCCAGCAGCGCAGGGGACCTCTCCTACAATGAGCAGTTCTTC. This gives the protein CASSAGDLSYNEQFF.

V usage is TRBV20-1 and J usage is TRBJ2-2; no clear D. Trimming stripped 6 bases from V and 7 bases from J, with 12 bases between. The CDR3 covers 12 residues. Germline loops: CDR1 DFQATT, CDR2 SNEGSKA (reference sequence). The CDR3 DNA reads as TGCAGTGCAACCCAACCCGTCGGGGAGCTGTTTTTT. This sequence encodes CSATQPVGELFF.

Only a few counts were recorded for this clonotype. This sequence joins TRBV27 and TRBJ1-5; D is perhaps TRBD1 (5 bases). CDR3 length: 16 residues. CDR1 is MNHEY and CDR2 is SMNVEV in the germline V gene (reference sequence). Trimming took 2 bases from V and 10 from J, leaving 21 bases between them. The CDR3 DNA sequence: TGTGCCAGCAGTTTAAGACGGGGAAGCCTGACAGATCCCCAGCATTTT. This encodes CASSLRRGSLTDPQHF.

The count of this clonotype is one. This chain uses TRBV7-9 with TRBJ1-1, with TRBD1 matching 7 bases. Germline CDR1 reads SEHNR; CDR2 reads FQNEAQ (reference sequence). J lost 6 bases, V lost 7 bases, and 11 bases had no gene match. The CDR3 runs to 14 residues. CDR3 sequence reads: CASTAGGLEAEAFF. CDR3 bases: TGTGCCAGCACTGCAGGGGGGCTTGAAGCTGAAGCTTTCTTT.

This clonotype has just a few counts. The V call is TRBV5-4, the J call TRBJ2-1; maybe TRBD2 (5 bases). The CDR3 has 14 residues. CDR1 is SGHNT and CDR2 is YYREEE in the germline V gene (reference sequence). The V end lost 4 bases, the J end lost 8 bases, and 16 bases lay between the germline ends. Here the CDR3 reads CASSPRRTADEQFF. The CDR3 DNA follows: TGTGCCAGCAGCCCCCGGAGGACGGCGGATGAGCAGTTCTTC.

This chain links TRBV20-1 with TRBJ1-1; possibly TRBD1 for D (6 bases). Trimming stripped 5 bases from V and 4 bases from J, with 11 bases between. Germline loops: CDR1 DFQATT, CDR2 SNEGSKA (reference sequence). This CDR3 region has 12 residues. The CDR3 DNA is TGCAGTGCTGTACAGGGAAGCACTGAAGCTTTCTTT. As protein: CSAVQGSTEAFF.

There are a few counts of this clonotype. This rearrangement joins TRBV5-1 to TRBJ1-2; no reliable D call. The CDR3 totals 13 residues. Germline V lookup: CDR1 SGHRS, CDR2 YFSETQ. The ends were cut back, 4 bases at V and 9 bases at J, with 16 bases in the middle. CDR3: CASSRRSRGSYTF. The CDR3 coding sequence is TGCGCCAGCAGCCGGCGGTCTCGGGGAAGCTACACCTTC.

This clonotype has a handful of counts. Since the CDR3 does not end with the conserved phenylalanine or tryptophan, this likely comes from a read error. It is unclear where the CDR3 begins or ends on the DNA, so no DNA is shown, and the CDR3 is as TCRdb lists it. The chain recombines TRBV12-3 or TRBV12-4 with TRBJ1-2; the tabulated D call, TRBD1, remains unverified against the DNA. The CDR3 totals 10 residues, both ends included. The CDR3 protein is CASSGDRVFL.

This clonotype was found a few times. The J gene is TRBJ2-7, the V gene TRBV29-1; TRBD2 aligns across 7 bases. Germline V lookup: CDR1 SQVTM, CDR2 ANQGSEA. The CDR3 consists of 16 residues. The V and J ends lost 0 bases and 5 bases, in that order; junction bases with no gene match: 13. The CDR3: CSVEEGLGGFFDEQYF. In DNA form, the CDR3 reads TGCAGCGTTGAAGAAGGTTTGGGGGGGTTCTTCGACGAGCAGTACTTC.

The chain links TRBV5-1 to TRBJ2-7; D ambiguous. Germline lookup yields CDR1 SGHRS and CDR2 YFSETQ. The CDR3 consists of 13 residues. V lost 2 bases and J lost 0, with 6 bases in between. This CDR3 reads CASSFHSSYEQYF. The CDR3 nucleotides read TGCGCCAGCAGCTTTCACAGCTCCTACGAGCAGTACTTC. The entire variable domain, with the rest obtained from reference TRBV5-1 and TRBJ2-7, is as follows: KAGVTQTPRYLIKTRGQQVTLSCSPISGHRSVSWYQQTPGQGLQFLFEYFSETQRNKGNFPGRFSGRQFSNSRSEMNVSTLELGDSALYLCASSFHSSYEQYFGPGTRLTVT.

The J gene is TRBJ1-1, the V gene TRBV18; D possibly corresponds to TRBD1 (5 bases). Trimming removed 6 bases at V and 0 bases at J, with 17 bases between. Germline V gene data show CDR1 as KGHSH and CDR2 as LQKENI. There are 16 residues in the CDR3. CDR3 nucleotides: TGTGCCAGCTCGAGAGGGATGACAGAAATGAACACTGAAGCTTTCTTT. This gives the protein CASSRGMTEMNTEAFF.